The 6 T cell receptor beta chains below all came from one sample that was sequenced in a study of yellow fever vaccine responses in identical twins. MiXCR, applied by TCRdb to the RT-PCR reads, yields one record per CDR3 protein. The data show around 13,000 distinct CDR3 sequences, approximately 85% seen once. The sample here was T cells from blood (PBMCs), unsorted or a sorted subset (not recorded which), taken before or after yellow fever vaccination (not recorded which). The receptors were sampled from a young woman who received the yellow fever vaccine.

This chain joins TRBV20-1 and TRBJ1-1; a possible D gene is TRBD1 (5 bases). Germline CDR1 and CDR2: DFQATT and SNEGSKA (reference sequence). V was shortened by 2 bases and J by 1 base, with 11 bases between the two germline ends. This CDR3 is built from 14 residues. For the CDR3, the DNA is TGCAGTGCTAGAATAGGGGCCCCGAACACTGAAGCTTTCTTT. Translated, it gives CSARIGAPNTEAFF.

The chain has TRBV12-3 or TRBV12-4 and TRBJ2-7; D may be TRBD1 or TRBD2 (5 bases each). CDR3 length equals 14 residues. The V gene lost 5 bases and the J gene lost 4 bases, with 15 bases spanning the gap. Here the CDR3 DNA reads TGTGCCAGCAGTCCGGGACCTGACAGATACGAGCAGTACTTC. Translation gives CASSPGPDRYEQYF.

Regarding this clonotype: An end of the junction does not agree with germline; a read error may underlie this. The gene calls are TRBV7-6 and TRBJ2-3; D gene ambiguous. Germline loops: CDR1 SGHVS, CDR2 FNYEAQ. CDR3 length: 13 residues. The CDR3 reads CASSYAITDTQYF. The CDR3 DNA is TGTGCTAGCAGCTACGCTATAACAGATACGCAGTATTTT.

This rearrangement joins TRBV2 to TRBJ2-3; unclear D gene. CDR3 length: 14 amino acids. Germline V lookup: CDR1 SNHLY, CDR2 FYNNEI. Trimming left V 5 bases short and J 4 bases short, with 13 bases between. The DNA of the CDR3 is TGTGCCAGCAGTCCTTTACTTGATTCAGATACGCAGTATTTT. This codes for CASSPLLDSDTQYF.

This chain uses TRBV12-3 or TRBV12-4 with TRBJ1-1; D is uncertain. The V and J ends lost 3 bases and 8 bases respectively, with 13 bases between them. The CDR3 totals 13 residues. DNA for the CDR3: TGTGCCAGCAGTTTGAACGGGGATTCCGAAGCTTTCTTT. This sequence encodes CASSLNGDSEAFF.

The chain combines TRBV20-1 with TRBJ2-6; no firm D call. This CDR3 is 15 amino acids long. CDR1 and CDR2 (germline): DFQATT, SNEGSKA (reference sequence). V was cut by 0 bases and J by 0 bases, with 6 bases left in between. For the CDR3, the DNA is TGCAGTGCTAGAGATGTGACCTCTGGGGCCAACGTCCTGACTTTC. It is translated as CSARDVTSGANVLTF.